The subject of this entry is one T cell receptor (beta chain). The antigen remains unidentified. Investigators spread the genomic DNA of each subset evenly over several immunoSEQ plates. Clones were read by immunoSEQ multiplex PCR, and TCRdb kept only the in-frame ones, dropping some. The sample lists nearly 1,000,000 clones; approximately 76% were seen once. These data are taken from a study of shared clonotypes between healthy human individuals. General study findings and limits: Among donors, clonotype sharing was expected to be affected by sequencing depth. It was the non-shared clonotypes that had lower generation probabilities than clonotypes shared by all four donors. For naive CD4 cells, approximately 4.7% of clonotypes were shared across a handful of donors.

Germline CDR1 is SGHRS and CDR2 is YFSETQ. Trimming removed 0 bases from V and 1 base from J; junction bases left unmatched: 3. The CDR3 is made up of 16 amino acids. This clonotype was sampled from a man between 18 and 35 years old in good health. The chain combines TRBV5-1 with TRBJ2-3; 9 bases align to TRBD2. The sample taken for sequencing was memory CD4+ T cells sorted from blood. Subset in this sample: CD45RA-negative fraction. Written as DNA, the CDR3 is TGCGCCAGCAGCTTGGAGGCTAGCGGGGGCACAGATACGCAGTATTTT. It codes for CASSLEASGGTDTQYF.